In its sample, the clone carrying this TCR beta chain was seen many times. Its antigen is undetermined. Profiling of TCR beta VDJ combinations and CDR3 sequences used genomic DNA as template. TCRdb called the reads again in MiXCR, with one record for every CDR3 protein. Of around 150,000 distinct CDR3 sequences detected, 41% appear once; the ten largest clones hold 7.5% to 9.5%. The ends were cut back, 11 bases at V and 2 bases at J, with 6 bases in the middle. The V gene's germline CDR1 is SEHNR and CDR2 FQNEAQ (reference sequence). The CDR3 spans 10 residues. The sample belongs to a study of CD8+CD57+ T cells in acquired aplastic anemia. At the level of the study: Sorted CD4+ and CD8+ cells yielded roughly 3.4 ug of DNA on average. About 10 million reads, on average, were obtained for CD4+ cells from healthy donors.

Study findings and constraints: Nearly 30 was the count of CD8+ CDR3 sequences that patients shared with controls.

The sequence derives from a human donor in good health, serving as a control. The V and J genes are TRBV7-9 and TRBJ1-2; D not certain. The sequenced sample was sorted CD4+, CD8+, or CD8+CD57+ T cells (not recorded which) from PBMCs. CDR3 amino acids: CASGNYGYTF. In DNA form, the CDR3 reads TGTGCCTCCGGGAACTATGGCTACACCTTC. The whole variable domain, remainder taken from reference TRBV7-9 and TRBJ1-2, is DTGVSQNPRHKITKRGQNVTFRCDPISEHNRLYWYRQTLGQGPEFLTYFQNEAQLEKSRLLSDRFSAERPKGSFSTLEIQRTEQGDSAMYLCASGNYGYTFGSGTRLTVV.